This passage covers 16 T cell receptor beta chains from one sample sequenced in a study of blood T cell repertoires in COVID-19. Repertoires were generated with immunoSEQ multiplex PCR, while TCRdb's copy carries only in-frame clones and drops some. Of about 52,000 clones listed, about 84% are singletons. The sample consisted of peripheral blood. The receptor source for this set is a woman aged 80 or over with acute or convalescent COVID-19.

This rearrangement joins TRBV10-3 to TRBJ1-6; 7 positions agree with TRBD1. CDR3 length: 14 amino acids. V was clipped by 2 bases and J by 5 bases; unmatched bases: 0. Germline V CDR1 and CDR2: ENHRY, SYGVKD. Here the CDR3 reads CAISEDRDNSPLHF. The CDR3 DNA is TGTGCCATCAGTGAGGACAGGGATAATTCACCCCTCCACTTT.

V and J are TRBV2 and TRBJ2-4, with D possibly being TRBD1 (6 bases). Germline lookup yields CDR1 SNHLY and CDR2 FYNNEI. V lost 4 bases and J lost 2, with 9 bases in between. The length of the CDR3 is 14 residues. DNA for the CDR3: TGTGCCAGCAGTGGGGGGCGTCCCAAAAACATTCAGTACTTC. Translated: CASSGGRPKNIQYF. The full variable domain, completed using reference TRBV2 and TRBJ2-4, is EPEVTQTPSHQVTQMGQEVILRCVPISNHLYFYWYRQILGQKVEFLVSFYNNEISEKSEIFDDQFSVERPDGSNFTLKIRSTKLEDSAMYFCASSGGRPKNIQYFGAGTRLSVL.

CDR3 loop: CASSQDIGREKLFF. CDR3 in DNA: TGTGCCAGCAGCCAGGACATTGGTCGGGAAAAACTGTTTTTT. The rearrangement uses TRBV4-2 and TRBJ1-4; weak D call: TRBD1 (5 bases). The CDR3 has 14 amino acids. V gave up 3 bases and J gave up 8 bases, with 13 bases separating them. Per the germline V gene, CDR1 is LGHNA and CDR2 is YNFKEQ.

The chain recombines TRBV5-4 with TRBJ2-7, with 7 bases matching TRBD1. Per the germline V gene, CDR1 is SGHNT and CDR2 is YYREEE (reference sequence). This CDR3 spans 14 amino acids. V shed 4 bases, J shed 0 bases, and the junction held 4 bases outside the gene matches. The CDR3, as DNA: TGTGCCAGCAGCATAGGACAGGCCTCCTACGAGCAGTACGTC. Translating gives CASSIGQASYEQYV.

The chain has TRBV19 and TRBJ2-2, with TRBD2 identical over 14 bases. The germline CDR1 and CDR2 sequences are LNHDA and SQIVND (reference sequence). The junction had 5 bases not matched to a gene; V was cut back by 5 bases and J by 6 bases. The CDR3 loop spans 16 amino acids. CDR3 nucleotides: TGTGCCAGTAGTGCCGGGACTAGCGGGAGCGCCGGGGAGCTGTTTTTT. Translated: CASSAGTSGSAGELFF.

V usage is TRBV5-3 and J usage is TRBJ1-2; D is uncertain. TRBV5-3 falls under the ORF class, with uncertain function. Trimming removed 4 bases from V and 3 bases from J, with 19 bases in between. This CDR3 has 16 amino acids. Here the CDR3 reads CARSPRVGAQDYGYTF. CDR3 bases: TGTGCCAGAAGCCCACGGGTTGGCGCGCAAGACTATGGCTACACCTTC.

The sample holds a few counts of this clone. The chain recombines TRBV21-1 with TRBJ1-4; the DNA was not compared with TRBD1, the D call given in the table. TRBV21-1 is a pseudogene. The CDR3 totals 18 residues. The CDR3 DNA reads TGTGCCAGCGGTCCCAGACAGGGCGCGACTTCAACTAATGAAAAACTGTTTTTT. Protein product: CASGPRQGATSTNEKLFF.

This clone came up once. The gene calls are TRBV29-1 and TRBJ2-1; possible D gene TRBD1, 6 bases. This CDR3 spans 13 amino acids. CDR1 and CDR2 from the germline V gene are SQVTM and ANQGSEA. V was pared by 5 bases and J by 12 bases, with 20 bases between. The CDR3 DNA is TGCAGCGTTATAGGGGGACCTAACTCCGGGCAGTTCTTC. This sequence encodes CSVIGGPNSGQFF.

The V call is TRBV11-2, the J call TRBJ2-7; 13 bases are a match to TRBD2. This CDR3 comprises 18 residues. With 7 bases clipped from V and 0 bases from J, the junction kept 12 bases outside the gene matches. The germline CDR1 and CDR2 sequences are SGHAT and FQNNGV. The CDR3 spells CASTRLAGGSGSSYEQYF. CDR3 DNA sequence: TGTGCCAGCACCAGACTAGCGGGGGGCTCCGGTAGCTCCTACGAGCAGTACTTC.

The chain joins TRBV30 to TRBJ1-3, with TRBD1 matching 9 bases. V lost 4 bases to trimming and J lost 0 bases; unmatched junction nucleotides: 10. Germline V lookup: CDR1 GTSNPN, CDR2 SVGIG (reference sequence). The CDR3 loop spans 17 amino acids. CDR3 sequence reads: CAWKTGQGLISGNTIYF. The CDR3 DNA follows: TGTGCCTGGAAGACGGGACAGGGCCTCATCTCTGGAAACACCATATATTTT.

The chain couples TRBV6-2 or TRBV6-3 to TRBJ2-7; TRBD2 matches at 7 bases. The germline V gene has CDR1 MNHEY and CDR2 SVGEGT. Trimming cost V 2 bases and J 1 base; bases outside gene matches: 5. The CDR3 is 15 amino acids. The DNA of the CDR3 is TGTGCCAGCAGTTACGGGCTAGCGGAGTCCTACGAGCAGTACGTC. Its translation is CASSYGLAESYEQYV.

The chain employs TRBV7-3 and TRBJ2-3; D unclear. Germline assignment: CDR1 SGHTA and CDR2 FQGTGA. The CDR3 is made up of 11 amino acids. V was pared by 5 bases and J by 8 bases, with 8 bases between. CDR3 sequence: CASSPGSTQYF. For the CDR3, the DNA is TGTGCCAGCAGCCCCGGGTCTACGCAGTATTTT.

The gene calls are TRBV19 and TRBJ2-5; 15 nucleotides agree with TRBD2. Germline lookup yields CDR1 LNHDA and CDR2 SQIVND (reference sequence). CDR3 length equals 17 residues. The V and J ends lost 5 bases and 4 bases, in that order; junction bases with no gene match: 8. DNA of the CDR3: TGTGCCAGTAGTCCGAGGACTAGCGGGAGGGCCCGAGAGACCCAGTACTTC. It specifies CASSPRTSGRARETQYF.

The chain is built from TRBV25-1 and TRBJ2-3; 14 nucleotides match TRBD2. The CDR3 covers 15 residues. Germline CDR1 is MGHDK and CDR2 is SYGVNS. Unmatched junction bases numbered 3, after V lost 4 bases and J lost 6 bases. The CDR3 loop reads CASSGTSGGPDTQYF. For the CDR3, the DNA is TGTGCCAGCAGTGGGACTAGCGGGGGGCCTGATACGCAGTATTTT.

The V call is TRBV27, the J call TRBJ1-5, with D possibly being TRBD1 (6 bases). CDR3 length: 13 amino acids. The V gene lost 2 bases and the J gene lost 5 bases, with 7 bases spanning the gap. Germline V gives CDR1 MNHEY, CDR2 SMNVEV (reference sequence). The CDR3: CASSLNRDQPQHF. CDR3 nucleotide sequence: TGTGCCAGCAGTTTAAACAGGGATCAGCCCCAGCATTTT.

The chain couples TRBV3-1 (or the pseudogene TRBV3-2) to TRBJ1-5; 7 bases align to TRBD1. CDR1 is LGHDT and CDR2 is YNNKEL in the germline V gene (reference sequence). This CDR3 spans 14 amino acids. V lost 4 bases to trimming and J lost 6 bases; unmatched junction nucleotides: 6. CDR3 coding DNA: TGTGCCAGCAGCCGTCAGGGGGATGGTCAGCCCCAGCATTTT. Encoded protein: CASSRQGDGQPQHF.